This entry is about one T cell receptor beta chain. CDR3 length: 15 amino acids. V shed 3 bases and J shed 8 bases, with 20 bases lying between them. CDR1 DFQATT and CDR2 SNEGSKA come from the germline V gene (reference sequence). TCRdb's table, derived via immunoSEQ multiplex PCR, lists solely in-frame clones and lacks some. Of 95,000 to 120,000 clones listed, 70% to 85% are singletons. This record comes from a study of control samples from healthy donors and cancer patients. This chain uses TRBV20-1 with TRBJ1-5; a possible D gene is TRBD1 (6 bases). This TCR was recovered from a man aged 18 to 30 in good health. Sequenced input: blood. The CDR3 DNA is TGCAGTGCTAGTTACAAGGGGGGCTTTGCGGAGCCCCAGCATTTT. The encoded protein is CSASYKGGFAEPQHF.